The 24 T cell receptor beta chains below all came from one sample that was sequenced in a study of vaccination and CD4 T cells after COVID-19. Researchers used the Oncomine TCR Beta short-read assay to sequence DNA from cultured CD4+ T cells. MiXCR, run by TCRdb on the PCR reads, gives a single entry per CDR3 protein. The data contain 15,000 to 20,000 distinct CDR3 sequences, roughly 30% of them singletons. These receptors have no known antigen. Treatment reported: roughly ten-day PBMC culture with coronavirus spike peptide pools or control peptides (ViraFEST assay). The source material was cultured CD4+ T cells from blood. The receptors come from a human donor with COVID-19.

The sample holds a few counts of this clonotype. The V and J genes are TRBV28 and TRBJ1-2, with D possibly being TRBD1 (5 bases). The CDR3 runs to 16 residues. In germline, CDR1 is MDHEN, CDR2 SYDVKM. With 1 base removed from V and 4 bases from J, the gap between germline ends came to 16 bases. The chain's CDR3 is CASSLLRITGGYGYTF. CDR3 in DNA: TGTGCCAGCAGTTTATTACGAATCACGGGGGGCTATGGCTACACCTTC.

The chain carries TRBV5-1 and TRBJ2-1, with 8 bases lining up with TRBD2. Germline CDR1 is SGHRS and CDR2 is YFSETQ. The trim removed 0 bases at V and 10 bases at J, leaving 6 bases unmatched. The CDR3 has 14 amino acids. CDR3 protein: CASSLVSGVREQFF. DNA of the CDR3: TGCGCCAGCAGCTTGGTTAGCGGGGTAAGAGAGCAGTTCTTC.

In its sample, this clonotype was seen a few times. The rearrangement joins TRBV6-2 or TRBV6-3 to TRBJ2-2; 10 positions agree with TRBD2. This CDR3 is 18 amino acids long. V lost 5 bases, J lost 3 bases, and 12 bases stayed unmatched. Germline CDR1 MNHEY, CDR2 SVGEGT. The CDR3 region is CASSPSGSGGAHTGELFF. The CDR3 coding sequence is TGTGCCAGCAGTCCAAGTGGCAGCGGGGGGGCCCACACCGGGGAGCTGTTTTTT.

This clonotype appeared a few times. This chain links TRBV11-3 with TRBJ1-1; no definite D call. The V end was cut by 5 bases, the J end by 1 base, with 11 bases between. Per germline, CDR1 SGHNT and CDR2 YENEEA. This CDR3 has 14 amino acids. The CDR3 loop is CASSARRQNTEAFF. Written as DNA, the CDR3 is TGTGCCAGCAGCGCTCGCCGGCAGAACACTGAAGCTTTCTTT.

J is TRBJ2-4 and V is TRBV11-2; 10 bases are a match to TRBD1. The CDR3 runs 13 residues. With 5 bases clipped from V and 6 bases from J, the junction kept 1 base outside the gene matches. Germline V gives CDR1 SGHAT, CDR2 FQNNGV. The CDR3 DNA reads TGTGCCAGCAGCCGGACAGGGGGAAACATTCAGTACTTC. As protein: CASSRTGGNIQYF.

The genes are TRBV12-3 or TRBV12-4 and TRBJ1-5; a possible D gene is TRBD1 (5 bases). V dropped 0 bases and J dropped 3 bases, with 9 bases sitting between them. The CDR3 runs to 15 residues. DNA of the CDR3: TGTGCCAGCAGTTTAGCGGGGCAGAACAATCAGCCCCAGCATTTT. It translates to CASSLAGQNNQPQHF.

The chain is built from TRBV20-1 and TRBJ2-3, with D tentatively TRBD2 (6 bases). V lost 7 bases, J lost 4 bases, and 18 bases lay in between. Germline V gene sequence: CDR1 DFQATT, CDR2 SNEGSKA (reference sequence). This CDR3 spans 14 amino acids. The CDR3 here is CSVSRLAKSDTQYF. The CDR3 DNA reads TGCAGTGTTAGTCGGCTAGCGAAATCAGATACGCAGTATTTT.

In this sample, this clonotype turned up a few times. The chain links TRBV6-1 to TRBJ2-6; 7 bases fit TRBD1. With V trimmed by 5 bases and J by 6 bases, 7 bases remained unmatched. CDR1 and CDR2 from the germline V gene are MNHNS and SASEGT. The CDR3 length is 15 residues. DNA for the CDR3: TGTGCCAGCAGTCTCGACAGGGTCAAGGCCAACGTCCTGACTTTC. It specifies CASSLDRVKANVLTF.

The chain links TRBV2 to TRBJ2-5, with a possible D match to TRBD1 (5 bases). This CDR3 comprises 15 residues. The germline V gene has CDR1 SNHLY and CDR2 FYNNEI. Deletions cut 0 bases from V and 5 bases from J, with 13 bases between. The CDR3 sequence is CASSEAGPPRETQYF. The CDR3 DNA follows: TGTGCCAGCAGTGAAGCGGGGCCCCCCCGTGAGACCCAGTACTTC.

CDR3 sequence (DNA): TGTGCCAGTAGTGTCGTAGTGAACACCGGGGAGCTGTTTTTT. Its protein is CASSVVVNTGELFF. This chain joins TRBV19 and TRBJ2-2; D gene ambiguous. The CDR3 is made up of 14 amino acids. V lost 5 bases, J lost 1 base, and 8 bases lay in between. CDR1 is LNHDA and CDR2 is SQIVND in the germline V gene (reference sequence).

This clonotype turned up a few times. V gene TRBV20-1 combines with J gene TRBJ1-6, with D perhaps TRBD1 (6 bases). Germline V CDR1 and CDR2: DFQATT, SNEGSKA (reference sequence). Trimming pared 1 base from V and 4 bases from J, leaving 11 bases between. CDR3 size: 15 residues. DNA of the CDR3: TGCAGTGCTAGAGGTGGACAGATATATAATTCACCCCTCCACTTT. It codes for CSARGGQIYNSPLHF.

This clonotype was seen a handful of times. V and J are TRBV7-2 and TRBJ2-4, with D unresolved. The CDR3 sequence is 14 residues long. Germline lookup yields CDR1 SGHTA and CDR2 FQGNSA. Trimming removed 1 base from V and 2 bases from J, with 6 bases in between. The CDR3 nucleotides are TGTGCCAGCAGCTTAGGGGGTTCCAAAAACATTCAGTACTTC. It yields the protein CASSLGGSKNIQYF.

The rearrangement links TRBV7-2 to TRBJ1-5; the D is unclear. Germline V gene data show CDR1 as SGHTA and CDR2 as FQGNSA. The CDR3 has 13 amino acids. Trimming removed 7 bases at V and 9 bases at J, with 16 bases between. CDR3 loop: CASNQAPGRPQHF. DNA for the CDR3: TGTGCCAGCAACCAGGCACCGGGTCGGCCCCAGCATTTT.

The gene calls are TRBV6-5 and TRBJ2-7, with a weak D call TRBD1 (7 bases). Germline CDR1 MNHEY, CDR2 SVGAGI. The ends were cut back, 0 bases at V and 3 bases at J, with 12 bases in the middle. The CDR3 loop spans 15 amino acids. DNA of the CDR3: TGTGCCAGCAGTTACTCCAGGGGGGCTGACTACGAGCAGTACTTC. Translation: CASSYSRGADYEQYF.

This chain's CDR3 is CASSPRLAGAMDNEQFF. CDR3 sequence (DNA): TGTGCCAGCAGCCCCAGACTAGCGGGGGCCATGGACAATGAGCAGTTCTTC. The chain recombines TRBV9 with TRBJ2-1; 12 bases align to TRBD2. The CDR3 sequence is 17 residues long. The V and J ends lost 4 bases and 5 bases, in that order; junction bases with no gene match: 10. The germline CDR1 and CDR2 sequences are SGDLS and YYNGEE.

The chain uses TRBV5-4 and TRBJ2-2, with D possibly being TRBD1 (6 bases). Germline CDR1 SGHNT, CDR2 YYREEE (reference sequence). V was trimmed by 4 bases and J by 4 bases, leaving 17 bases between them. CDR3 length: 16 amino acids. CDR3 sequence (DNA): TGTGCCAGCAGCGGTGGACAGAGCCTAACCACCGGGGAGCTGTTTTTT. It yields the protein CASSGGQSLTTGELFF.

This clonotype was detected a few times. The CDR3, as DNA: TGTGCCAGCAGTCAGACGGCATCTAGCACAGATACGCAGTATTTT. It codes for CASSQTASSTDTQYF. The chain carries TRBV6-1 and TRBJ2-3; D not resolved. The CDR3 contains 15 residues. The V gene lost 5 bases and the J gene lost 0 bases, with 12 bases spanning the gap. CDR1 and CDR2 from the germline V gene are MNHNS and SASEGT.

This clonotype was observed a handful of times. The chain employs TRBV15 and TRBJ2-4; 7 nucleotides line up with TRBD1. CDR3 length equals 15 residues. The V and J ends lost 5 bases and 3 bases, in that order; junction bases with no gene match: 7. Germline V gene data show CDR1 as LNHNV and CDR2 as YYDKDF (reference sequence). CDR3 loop: CATSAGGFDKNIQYF. CDR3 bases: TGTGCCACCAGCGCAGGGGGTTTCGACAAAAACATTCAGTACTTC.

The rearrangement uses TRBV6-2 or TRBV6-3 and TRBJ1-5; D not certain. From germline, CDR1 is MNHEY and CDR2 SVGEGT. V was trimmed by 2 bases and J by 4 bases, leaving 9 bases between them. The length of the CDR3 is 14 residues. The CDR3 nucleotides are TGTGCCAGCAGTTACAAGGTGATTAATCAGCCCCAGCATTTT. Translation gives CASSYKVINQPQHF.

This clonotype was seen a handful of times. The chain uses TRBV20-1 and TRBJ1-1; 9 nucleotides line up with TRBD1. The CDR3 contains 16 residues. J gave up 2 bases and V 5 bases, and 12 bases lay outside the gene matches. In germline, CDR1 is DFQATT, CDR2 SNEGSKA (reference sequence). CDR3 sequence: CSAHVPGQGLNTEAFF. The DNA for the CDR3 is TGCAGTGCTCATGTCCCGGGACAGGGATTAAACACTGAAGCTTTCTTT.

This chain connects TRBV2 to TRBJ1-5; D uncertain. Trimming took 6 bases from V and 0 from J, leaving 9 bases between them. Germline V lookup: CDR1 SNHLY, CDR2 FYNNEI. The CDR3 consists of 14 residues. The CDR3 loop reads CASRPDYSNQPQHF. CDR3 nucleotide sequence: TGTGCCAGCAGACCGGATTATAGCAATCAGCCCCAGCATTTT.

The rearrangement links TRBV6-1 to TRBJ2-7, with 11 nucleotides matching TRBD2. CDR1 and CDR2 from the germline V gene are MNHNS and SASEGT. This CDR3 is built from 15 residues. V shed 4 bases and J 6 bases; nucleotides not matched to a gene: 8. CDR3 sequence: CASSALAGGIGEQYF. Here the CDR3 DNA reads TGTGCCAGCAGTGCATTAGCGGGGGGGATCGGCGAGCAGTACTTC.

This clonotype showed up just a few times. CDR3 in amino acids: CSARARGSTDTQYF. The CDR3 DNA sequence: TGCAGTGCTAGAGCGAGGGGTAGCACAGATACGCAGTATTTT. V is TRBV20-1 and J is TRBJ2-3; D possibly matches TRBD1 or TRBD2 (5 bases each). V dropped 1 base and J dropped 0 bases, with 8 bases sitting between them. The CDR3 loop spans 14 amino acids. Per germline, CDR1 DFQATT and CDR2 SNEGSKA (reference sequence).

This clonotype was counted between two and nine times. The J gene is TRBJ1-4, the V gene TRBV6-5; 9 bases align to TRBD1. This CDR3 is built from 14 residues. In germline, CDR1 is MNHEY, CDR2 SVGAGI. V shed 4 bases, J shed 8 bases, and the junction held 5 bases outside the gene matches. This CDR3 is CASSWGQGAEKLFF. The CDR3 DNA reads TGTGCCAGCAGTTGGGGACAGGGCGCAGAAAAACTGTTTTTT.